The rows below give T cell receptor beta chains drawn from one sample of a study of cytomegalovirus exposure and HLA in healthy donors. Libraries were prepared by immunoSEQ multiplex PCR; TCRdb keeps only in-frame clonotypes and omits some of them. The top ten clones hold 1.5% to 2% of a sample with 78,000 or so clones, roughly 95% of them seen once. Material for sequencing was PBMCs. Receptors originate from a man aged 18 to 30 in good health and CMV-seropositive. CDR3s include the opening cysteine and the closing phenylalanine or tryptophan. A D gene is named only where the DNA matches it firmly. Expanded clones are given a class, and other clones once, few, many or no size at all.

CDR3 protein: CASSISGKGTGELFF
CDR3 DNA: TGCGCCAGCAGCATTAGCGGGAAAGGAACCGGGGAGCTGTTTTTT
clone size: .
J gene: TRBJ2-2
V gene: TRBV5-1
D gene: TRBD2

CDR3 protein: CASSLAGGPGEQYF
CDR3 DNA: TGTGCCAGCAGCTTAGCGGGAGGGCCGGGGGAGCAGTACTTC
clone size: .
J gene: TRBJ2-7
V gene: TRBV6-5
D gene: TRBD2

CDR3 protein: CASSVEGSDTGELFF
CDR3 DNA: TGTGCCAGCAGTGTTGAGGGCTCGGACACCGGGGAGCTGTTTTTT
clone size: .
J gene: TRBJ2-2
V gene: TRBV2
D gene: .

CDR3 protein: CASSSQGSTEAFF
CDR3 DNA: TGCGCCAGCAGCTCACAGGGGTCCACTGAAGCTTTCTTT
clone size: .
J gene: TRBJ1-1
V gene: TRBV5-1
D gene: TRBD1

CDR3 protein: CASSLTGSGTGELFF
CDR3 DNA: TGTGCCAGCAGCTTAACTGGTTCGGGCACCGGGGAGCTGTTTTTT
clone size: .
J gene: TRBJ2-2
V gene: TRBV7-3
D gene: .

CDR3 protein: CASSLRRASGPSTDTQYF
CDR3 DNA: TGCGCCAGCAGCTTAAGACGGGCTAGCGGACCAAGCACAGATACGCAGTATTTT
clone size: .
J gene: TRBJ2-3
V gene: TRBV5-1
D gene: TRBD2

CDR3 protein: CATALRRSNTGELFF
CDR3 DNA: TGTGCCACCGCGCTCCGCAGGTCGAACACCGGGGAGCTGTTTTTT
clone size: once
J gene: TRBJ2-2
V gene: TRBV7-2
D gene: .

CDR3 protein: CASSLSGQGAYNEQFF
CDR3 DNA: TGTGCCAGCAGCTTATCGGGACAGGGGGCCTACAATGAGCAGTTCTTC
clone size: once
J gene: TRBJ2-1
V gene: TRBV7-2
D gene: TRBD1

CDR3 protein: CASRGETQYF
CDR3 DNA: TGTGCCAGCCGAGGAGAGACCCAGTACTTC
clone size: .
J gene: TRBJ2-5
V gene: TRBV7-9
D gene: .

CDR3 protein: CASNRGGPDSEQYF
CDR3 DNA: TGTGCCAGCAACCGGGGGGGCCCCGACTCCGAGCAGTACTTC
clone size: .
J gene: TRBJ2-7
V gene: TRBV6-5
D gene: TRBD2

CDR3 protein: CAWSPLPNTIYF
CDR3 DNA: TGTGCCTGGAGTCCTCTCCCGAACACCATATATTTT
clone size: .
J gene: TRBJ1-3
V gene: TRBV30
D gene: .

CDR3 protein: CASSDSGSADTQYF
CDR3 DNA: TGTGCCAGCAGTGATAGCGGGAGTGCAGATACGCAGTATTTT
clone size: .
J gene: TRBJ2-3
V gene: TRBV6-4
D gene: TRBD2

CDR3 protein: CASSQYGGTEKLFF
CDR3 DNA: TGTGCCAGCAGTCAATACGGCGGGACCGAAAAACTGTTTTTT
clone size: .
J gene: TRBJ1-4
V gene: TRBV2
D gene: .